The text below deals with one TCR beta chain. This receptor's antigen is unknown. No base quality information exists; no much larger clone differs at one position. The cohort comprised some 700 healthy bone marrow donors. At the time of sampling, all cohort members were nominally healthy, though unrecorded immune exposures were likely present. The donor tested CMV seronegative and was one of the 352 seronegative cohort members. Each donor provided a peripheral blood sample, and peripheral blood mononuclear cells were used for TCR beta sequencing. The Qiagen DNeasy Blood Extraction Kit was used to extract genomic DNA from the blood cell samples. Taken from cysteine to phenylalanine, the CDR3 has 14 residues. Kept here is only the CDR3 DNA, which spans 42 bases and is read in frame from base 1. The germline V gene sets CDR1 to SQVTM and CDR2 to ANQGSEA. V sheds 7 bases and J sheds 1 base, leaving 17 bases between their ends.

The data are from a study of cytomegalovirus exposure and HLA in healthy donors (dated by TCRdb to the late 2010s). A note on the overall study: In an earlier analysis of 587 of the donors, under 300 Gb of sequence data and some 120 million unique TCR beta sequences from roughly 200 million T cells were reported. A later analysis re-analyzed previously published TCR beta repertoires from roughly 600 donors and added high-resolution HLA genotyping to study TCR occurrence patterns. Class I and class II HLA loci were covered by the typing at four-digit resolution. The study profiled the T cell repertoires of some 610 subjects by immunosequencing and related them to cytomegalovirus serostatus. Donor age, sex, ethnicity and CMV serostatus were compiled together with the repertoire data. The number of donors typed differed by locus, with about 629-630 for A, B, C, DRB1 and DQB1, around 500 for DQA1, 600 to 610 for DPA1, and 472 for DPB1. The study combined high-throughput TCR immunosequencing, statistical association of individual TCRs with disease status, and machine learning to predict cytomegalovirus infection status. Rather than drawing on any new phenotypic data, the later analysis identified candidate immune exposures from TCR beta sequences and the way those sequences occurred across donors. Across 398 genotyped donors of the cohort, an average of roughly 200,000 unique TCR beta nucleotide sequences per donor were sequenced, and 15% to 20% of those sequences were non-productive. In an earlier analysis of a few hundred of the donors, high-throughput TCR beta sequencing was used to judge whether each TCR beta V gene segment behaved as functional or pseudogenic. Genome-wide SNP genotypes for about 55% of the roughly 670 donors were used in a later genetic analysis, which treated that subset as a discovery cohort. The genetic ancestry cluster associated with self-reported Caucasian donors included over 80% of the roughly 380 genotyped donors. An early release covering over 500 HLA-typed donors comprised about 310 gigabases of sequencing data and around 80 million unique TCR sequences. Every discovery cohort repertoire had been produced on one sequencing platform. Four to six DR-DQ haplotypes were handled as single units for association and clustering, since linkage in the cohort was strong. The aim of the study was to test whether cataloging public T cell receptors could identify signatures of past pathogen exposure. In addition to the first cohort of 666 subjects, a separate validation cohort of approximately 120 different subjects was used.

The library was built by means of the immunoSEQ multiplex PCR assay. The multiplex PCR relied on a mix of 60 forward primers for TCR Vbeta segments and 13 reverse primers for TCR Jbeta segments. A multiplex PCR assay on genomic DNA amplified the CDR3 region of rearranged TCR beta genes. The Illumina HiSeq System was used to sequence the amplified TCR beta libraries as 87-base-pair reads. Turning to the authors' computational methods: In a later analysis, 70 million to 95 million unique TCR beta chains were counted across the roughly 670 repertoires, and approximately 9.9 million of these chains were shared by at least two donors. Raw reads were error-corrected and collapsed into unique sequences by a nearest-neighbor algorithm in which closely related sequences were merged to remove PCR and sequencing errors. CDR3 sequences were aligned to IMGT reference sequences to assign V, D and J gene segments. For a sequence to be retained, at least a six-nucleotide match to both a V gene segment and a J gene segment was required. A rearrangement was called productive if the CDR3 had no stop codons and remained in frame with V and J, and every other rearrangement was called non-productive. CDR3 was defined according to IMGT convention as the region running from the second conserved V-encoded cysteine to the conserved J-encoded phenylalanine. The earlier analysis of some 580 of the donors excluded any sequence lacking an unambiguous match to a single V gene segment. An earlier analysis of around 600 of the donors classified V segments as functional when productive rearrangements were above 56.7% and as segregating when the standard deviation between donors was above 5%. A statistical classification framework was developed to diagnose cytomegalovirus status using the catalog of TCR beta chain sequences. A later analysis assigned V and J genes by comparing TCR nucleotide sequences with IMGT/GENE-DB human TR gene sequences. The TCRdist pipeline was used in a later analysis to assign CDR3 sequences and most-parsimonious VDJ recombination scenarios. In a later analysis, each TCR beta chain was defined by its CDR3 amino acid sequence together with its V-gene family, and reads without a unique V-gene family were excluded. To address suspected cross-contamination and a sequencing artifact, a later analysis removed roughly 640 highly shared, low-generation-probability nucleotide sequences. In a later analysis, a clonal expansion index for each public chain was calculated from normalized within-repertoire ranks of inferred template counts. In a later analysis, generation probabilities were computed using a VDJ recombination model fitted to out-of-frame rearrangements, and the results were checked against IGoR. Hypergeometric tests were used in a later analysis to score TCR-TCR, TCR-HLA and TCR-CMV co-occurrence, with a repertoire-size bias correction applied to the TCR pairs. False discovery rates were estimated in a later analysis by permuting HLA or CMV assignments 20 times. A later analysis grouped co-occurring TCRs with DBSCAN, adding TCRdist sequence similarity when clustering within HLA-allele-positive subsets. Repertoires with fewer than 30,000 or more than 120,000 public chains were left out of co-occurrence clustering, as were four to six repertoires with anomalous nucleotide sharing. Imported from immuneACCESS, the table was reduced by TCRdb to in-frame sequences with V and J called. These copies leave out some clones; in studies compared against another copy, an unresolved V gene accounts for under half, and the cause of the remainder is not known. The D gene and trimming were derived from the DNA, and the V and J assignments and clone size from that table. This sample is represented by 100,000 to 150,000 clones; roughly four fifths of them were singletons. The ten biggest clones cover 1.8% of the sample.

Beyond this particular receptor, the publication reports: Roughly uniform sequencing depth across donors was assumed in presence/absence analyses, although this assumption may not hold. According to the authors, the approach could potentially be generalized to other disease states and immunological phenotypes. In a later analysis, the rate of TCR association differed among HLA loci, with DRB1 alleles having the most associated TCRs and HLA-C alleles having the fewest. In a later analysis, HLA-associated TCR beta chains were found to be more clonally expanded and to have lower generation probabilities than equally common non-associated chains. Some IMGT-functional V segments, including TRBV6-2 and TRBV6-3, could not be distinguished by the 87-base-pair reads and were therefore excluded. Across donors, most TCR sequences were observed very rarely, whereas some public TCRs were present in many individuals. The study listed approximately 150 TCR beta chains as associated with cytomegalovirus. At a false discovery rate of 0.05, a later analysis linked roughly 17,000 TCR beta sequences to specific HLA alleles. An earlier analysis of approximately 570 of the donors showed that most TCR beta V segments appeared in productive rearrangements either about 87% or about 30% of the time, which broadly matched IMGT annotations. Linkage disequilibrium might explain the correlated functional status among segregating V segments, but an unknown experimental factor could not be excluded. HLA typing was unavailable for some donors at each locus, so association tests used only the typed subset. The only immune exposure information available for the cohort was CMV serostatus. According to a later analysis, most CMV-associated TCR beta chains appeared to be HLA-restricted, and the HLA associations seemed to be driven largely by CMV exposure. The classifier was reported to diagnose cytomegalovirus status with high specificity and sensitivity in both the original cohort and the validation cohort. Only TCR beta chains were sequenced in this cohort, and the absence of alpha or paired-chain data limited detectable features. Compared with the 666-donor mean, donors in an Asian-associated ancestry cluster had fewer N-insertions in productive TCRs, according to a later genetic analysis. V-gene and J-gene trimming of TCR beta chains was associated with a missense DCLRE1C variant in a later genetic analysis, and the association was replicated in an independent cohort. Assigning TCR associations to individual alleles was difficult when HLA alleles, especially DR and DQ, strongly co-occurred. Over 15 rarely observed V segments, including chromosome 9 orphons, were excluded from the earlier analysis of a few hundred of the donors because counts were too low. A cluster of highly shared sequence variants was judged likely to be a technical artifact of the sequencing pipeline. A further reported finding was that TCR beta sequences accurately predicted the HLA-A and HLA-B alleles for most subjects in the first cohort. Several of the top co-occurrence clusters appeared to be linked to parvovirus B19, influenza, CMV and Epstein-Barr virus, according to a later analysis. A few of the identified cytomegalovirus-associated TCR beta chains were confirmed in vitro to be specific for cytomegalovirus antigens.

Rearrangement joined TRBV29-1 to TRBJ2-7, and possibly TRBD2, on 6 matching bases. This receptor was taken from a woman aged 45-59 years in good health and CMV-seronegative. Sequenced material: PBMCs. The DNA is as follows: TGCAGCGCCGGGGGAGGAAGGGCTTCCTACGAGCAGTACTTC. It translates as CSAGGGRASYEQYF.